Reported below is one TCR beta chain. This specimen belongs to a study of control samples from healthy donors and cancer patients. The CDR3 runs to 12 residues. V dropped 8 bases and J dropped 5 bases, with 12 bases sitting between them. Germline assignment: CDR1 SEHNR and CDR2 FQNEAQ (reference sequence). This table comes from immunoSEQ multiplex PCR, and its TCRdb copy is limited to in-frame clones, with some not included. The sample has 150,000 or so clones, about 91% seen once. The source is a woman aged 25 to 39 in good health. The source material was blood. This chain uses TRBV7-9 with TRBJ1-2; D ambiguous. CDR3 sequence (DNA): TGTGCCAGCCCTTCCCCATTGTATGGCTACACCTTC. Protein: CASPSPLYGYTF. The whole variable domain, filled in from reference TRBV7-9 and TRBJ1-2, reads DTGVSQNPRHKITKRGQNVTFRCDPISEHNRLYWYRQTLGQGPEFLTYFQNEAQLEKSRLLSDRFSAERPKGSFSTLEIQRTEQGDSAMYLCASPSPLYGYTFGSGTRLTVV.